These 26 T cell receptor beta chains came from one sample sequenced in a study of persistence of HIV-infected CD4 T cells. These receptors' targets are unknown. The libraries were made with immunoSEQ version 4 in survey mode. Assay: immunoSEQ multiplex PCR; the TCRdb copy retains only in-frame clones and omits some. The repertoire holds 30,000 or so clones, with around 82% as singletons. Cells were stimulated with overlapping HIV-1 Gag 15-mer peptides. Sorted nonresponding memory CD4+ T cells were CD40L-negative, CD69-negative, CD45RO-high. The starting material was CD4+ T cells sorted from PBMCs after approximately 18-hour stimulation, obtained from a patient who received antiretroviral therapy. The receptors were sampled from an adult woman with HIV who was CMV-seropositive.

The chain combines TRBV19 with TRBJ1-5; TRBD1 is a possible D gene (5 bases). Germline CDR1 and CDR2: LNHDA and SQIVND (reference sequence). CDR3 size: 17 residues. Trimming left V 0 bases short and J 4 bases short, with 16 bases between. This CDR3 is CASSIETTGRMNQPQHF. CDR3 coding DNA: TGTGCCAGTAGTATAGAAACCACGGGACGGATGAATCAGCCCCAGCATTTT.

This clone appeared a single time. The chain joins TRBV5-5 to TRBJ2-1; D is tentatively TRBD1 or TRBD2 (5 bases each). The germline V gene has CDR1 SGHKS and CDR2 YYEKEE (reference sequence). The CDR3 is 13 residues long. Trimming took 0 bases from V and 7 from J, leaving 8 bases between them. The CDR3 region is CASSLAGQNEQFF. The DNA of the CDR3 is TGTGCCAGCAGCTTGGCGGGGCAAAATGAGCAGTTCTTC.

This chain links TRBV2 with TRBJ2-7; D unclear. The length of the CDR3 is 11 residues. Between the trimmed V and J ends, which lost 3 bases and 7 bases, there was a span of 7 bases. In germline, CDR1 is SNHLY, CDR2 FYNNEI. The CDR3 nucleotides read TGTGCCAGCAGTGATCCCCAGGAGCAGTACTTC. Translating gives CASSDPQEQYF.

The rearrangement joins TRBV18 to TRBJ1-3; a possible D gene is TRBD1 (5 bases). Trimming shortened V by 5 bases and J by 0 bases, and 14 bases separated the two germline ends. This CDR3 contains 16 residues. Per the germline V gene, CDR1 is KGHSH and CDR2 is LQKENI. The CDR3 sequence: CASSRQTGGSGNTIYF. As DNA, the CDR3 is TGTGCCAGCTCAAGACAGACCGGGGGCTCTGGAAACACCATATATTTT.

This sequence joins TRBV11-3 and TRBJ1-1, with D unresolved. V was cut by 2 bases and J by 5 bases, with 9 bases left in between. The CDR3 totals 13 residues. The V gene's germline CDR1 is SGHNT and CDR2 YENEEA. In DNA form, the CDR3 reads TGTGCCAGCAGCTTAATGGTGGGGACTGAAGCTTTCTTT. It encodes CASSLMVGTEAFF.

The chain has TRBV29-1 and TRBJ2-7; the D is unclear. CDR3 length equals 13 residues. Germline V lookup: CDR1 SQVTM, CDR2 ANQGSEA. V lost 5 bases and J lost 3, with 14 bases in between. CDR3 residues: CSVIPPPGYEQYF. In nucleotides, the CDR3 is TGCAGCGTTATTCCCCCCCCGGGCTACGAGCAGTACTTC.

The rearrangement links TRBV24-1 to TRBJ2-7, with 8 nucleotides matching TRBD1. This CDR3 contains 19 residues. Germline values: CDR1 KGHDR, CDR2 SFDVKD. V shed 0 bases and J 2 bases; nucleotides not matched to a gene: 14. CDR3 sequence: CATSDLRVGTGLKTYEQYF. The CDR3 nucleotides read TGTGCCACCAGTGATTTGCGAGTTGGGACAGGACTGAAGACCTACGAGCAGTACTTC.

The V and J genes are TRBV30 and TRBJ1-6; 7 nucleotides match TRBD1. The CDR3 covers 15 residues. Germline V lookup: CDR1 GTSNPN, CDR2 SVGIG (reference sequence). V shed 5 bases and J 7 bases; nucleotides not matched to a gene: 11. CDR3 coding DNA: TGTGCCTGGTGTAGCACCGGGACAGCGAATTCACCCCTCCACTTT. Amino acid sequence: CAWCSTGTANSPLHF.

This chain connects TRBV10-3 to TRBJ1-1; 11 bases agree with TRBD1. This CDR3 has 15 residues. V gave up 6 bases and J gave up 5 bases; unmatched junction bases: 8. Germline-derived CDR1 and CDR2 are ENHRY and SYGVKD. The CDR3, as DNA: TGTGCCATCAGATCGGGACAGGGGGGATTTACTGAAGCTTTCTTT. It codes for CAIRSGQGGFTEAFF.

The genes are TRBV19 and TRBJ1-1, with 9 bases that match TRBD1. Germline V gives CDR1 LNHDA, CDR2 SQIVND (reference sequence). Trimming took 3 bases from V and 7 from J; bases not matched to a gene: 12. This CDR3 comprises 16 residues. This chain's CDR3 is CASSIGAGTGTFEAFF. CDR3 in DNA: TGTGCCAGTAGTATCGGGGCCGGGACAGGGACTTTTGAAGCTTTCTTT.

The rearrangement links TRBV24-1 to TRBJ2-7; 10 nucleotides align to TRBD1. CDR3 length: 13 residues. V shed 7 bases, J shed 5 bases, and the junction held 4 bases outside the gene matches. Germline CDR1 and CDR2: KGHDR and SFDVKD. CDR3 region: CATRGTGENEQYF. Here the CDR3 DNA reads TGTGCCACCAGAGGGACAGGGGAAAACGAGCAGTACTTC.

This chain connects TRBV4-2 to TRBJ1-2; D gene unclear. V was shortened by 0 bases and J by 9 bases, with 8 bases between the two germline ends. Per the germline V gene, CDR1 is LGHNA and CDR2 is YNFKEQ. The CDR3 is 12 residues long. The CDR3 spells CASSQDLGRYTF. CDR3 in DNA: TGTGCCAGCAGCCAAGATTTAGGACGCTACACCTTC.

The V gene is TRBV2, the J gene TRBJ1-1, with D hard to call. The CDR3 length is 16 residues. Germline V gene sequence: CDR1 SNHLY, CDR2 FYNNEI. V dropped 6 bases and J dropped 0 bases, with 17 bases sitting between them. This chain's CDR3 is CASSVAGVSMNTEAFF. CDR3 in DNA: TGTGCCAGCAGCGTAGCGGGCGTCAGCATGAACACTGAAGCTTTCTTT.

This clone turned up a few times. The genes are TRBV5-4 and TRBJ1-1, with TRBD1 matching 9 bases. The CDR3 is 17 residues long. V shed 6 bases, J shed 4 bases, and the junction held 16 bases outside the gene matches. From germline, CDR1 is SGHNT and CDR2 YYREEE (reference sequence). The CDR3 bases are TGTGCCAGCACCAAAAGGACGACAGGGGGTTTTGGCACTGAAGCTTTCTTT. Translation gives CASTKRTTGGFGTEAFF.

V usage is TRBV5-4 and J usage is TRBJ2-3, with D possibly TRBD2 on 6 matching bases. Trimming removed 5 bases from V and 3 bases from J, with 13 bases in between. The CDR3 spans 14 residues. CDR1 SGHNT and CDR2 YYREEE come from the germline V gene (reference sequence). Here the CDR3 reads CASSREFGTDTQYF. The DNA for the CDR3 is TGTGCCAGCAGTCGGGAGTTCGGGACAGATACGCAGTATTTT. The variable domain in full, completed from reference TRBV5-4 and TRBJ2-3, reads ETGVTQSPTHLIKTRGQQVTLRCSSQSGHNTVSWYQQALGQGPQFIFQYYREEENGRGNFPPRFSGLQFPNYSSELNVNALELDDSALYLCASSREFGTDTQYFGPGTRLTVL.

The chain carries TRBV6-6 and TRBJ1-1; 8 bases are a match to TRBD1. V was pared by 10 bases and J by 5 bases, with 9 bases of the junction left unmatched. CDR3 size: 13 residues. Germline V gene sequence: CDR1 MNHNY, CDR2 SVGAGI (reference sequence). The CDR3 DNA reads as TGTGCCAATAGGGGACAGGCTGGAACTGAAGCTTTCTTT. Amino acids: CANRGQAGTEAFF.

In this sample, this clone turned up once. The chain has TRBV2 and TRBJ1-2; D ambiguous. Germline V lookup: CDR1 SNHLY, CDR2 FYNNEI. The CDR3 runs 12 residues. Trimming cost V 3 bases and J 7 bases, with 9 bases left between them. The CDR3, as DNA: TGTGCCAGCAGTGATATCTTCGGTGGCTACACCTTC. Amino acids: CASSDIFGGYTF.

This clone was seen more than once but under ten times. V and J are TRBV19 and TRBJ2-5, with TRBD2 matching 7 bases. Unmatched junction bases numbered 4, after V lost 3 bases and J lost 0 bases. This CDR3 contains 15 residues. Germline CDR1 and CDR2: LNHDA and SQIVND (reference sequence). For the CDR3, the DNA is TGTGCCAGTAGTATCGGTAGCGGGTACCAAGAGACCCAGTACTTC. It is translated as CASSIGSGYQETQYF.

The chain recombines TRBV9 with TRBJ2-1; 9 nucleotides agree with TRBD2. Germline lookup yields CDR1 SGDLS and CDR2 YYNGEE. The V segment lost 0 bases and the J segment 6 bases; nucleotides outside the gene matches: 7. This CDR3 is built from 16 residues. CDR3 region: CASSVVSAGGPNEQFF. CDR3 DNA: TGTGCCAGCAGCGTAGTTTCGGCGGGGGGGCCCAATGAGCAGTTCTTC. Full variable domain (missing parts from reference TRBV9 and TRBJ2-1): DSGVTQTPKHLITATGQRVTLRCSPRSGDLSVYWYQQSLDQGLQFLIQYYNGEERAKGNILERFSAQQFPDLHSELNLSSLELGDSALYFCASSVVSAGGPNEQFFGPGTRLTVL.

The chain combines TRBV6-2 or TRBV6-3 with TRBJ2-7; 8 nucleotides match TRBD2. Germline trimming cut 0 bases from V and 0 bases from J; bases unmatched to any gene: 7. The CDR3 loop spans 17 amino acids. Germline V lookup: CDR1 MNHEY, CDR2 SVGEGT. As DNA, the CDR3 is TGTGCCAGCAGTTACTCGAGCAGCGGGGGATCCTCCTACGAGCAGTACTTC. It specifies CASSYSSSGGSSYEQYF.

The rearrangement links TRBV19 to TRBJ2-3, with a weak D call TRBD2 (6 bases). The CDR3 has 13 amino acids. The V gene lost 8 bases and the J gene lost 4 bases, with 13 bases spanning the gap. CDR1 is LNHDA and CDR2 is SQIVND in the germline V gene (reference sequence). The CDR3, as DNA: TGTGCCAGTCTGGCGGGGAACGCAGATACGCAGTATTTT. Protein product: CASLAGNADTQYF.

This clone was picked up a small number of times. The rearrangement links TRBV11-3 to TRBJ2-7; possibly TRBD2 for D (6 bases). Between the trimmed V and J ends, which lost 2 bases and 6 bases, there was a span of 8 bases. The CDR3 is made up of 12 amino acids. Germline V CDR1 and CDR2: SGHNT, YENEEA. The CDR3 DNA sequence: TGTGCCAGCAGCTTACAAGCGGGCGAGCAGTACTTC. This sequence encodes CASSLQAGEQYF.

The V and J genes are TRBV7-9 and TRBJ1-1; 7 positions match TRBD1. CDR3 length equals 17 residues. The V and J ends lost 2 bases and 1 base, in that order; junction bases with no gene match: 10. Per the germline V gene, CDR1 is SEHNR and CDR2 is FQNEAQ (reference sequence). The CDR3 region has the DNA TGTGCCAGCAGCTTAAGTACAGGGGTAGGTAAGAACACTGAAGCTTTCTTT. Translating it yields CASSLSTGVGKNTEAFF.

This chain connects TRBV9 to TRBJ1-1; D gene unclear. Trimming shortened V by 1 base and J by 3 bases, and 7 bases separated the two germline ends. The CDR3 is 13 residues long. In germline, CDR1 is SGDLS, CDR2 YYNGEE. The CDR3 nucleotides are TGTGCCAGCAGCGTAAAGAGGGACACTGAAGCTTTCTTT. It specifies CASSVKRDTEAFF.

This chain links TRBV28 with TRBJ1-2; D is uncertain. Germline CDR1 reads MDHEN; CDR2 reads SYDVKM. The V gene lost 8 bases and the J gene lost 7 bases, with 14 bases spanning the gap. The CDR3 contains 12 residues. The CDR3 coding sequence is TGTGCCAGCGGGTACACGGAGGGTGGCTACACCTTC. It is translated as CASGYTEGGYTF.

V and J are TRBV19 and TRBJ1-4; 7 positions agree with TRBD1. The V segment lost 1 base and the J segment 0 bases; nucleotides outside the gene matches: 5. Germline V gene data show CDR1 as LNHDA and CDR2 as SQIVND (reference sequence). The CDR3 consists of 17 residues. CDR3 protein: CASSIGGTAATNEKLFF. The CDR3 bases are TGTGCCAGTAGTATAGGCGGGACAGCGGCAACTAATGAAAAACTGTTTTTT. Based on the CDR3 plus reference TRBV19 and TRBJ1-4, the full variable domain is DGGITQSPKYLFRKEGQNVTLSCEQNLNHDAMYWYRQDPGQGLRLIYYSQIVNDFQKGDIAEGYSVSREKKESFPLTVTSAQKNPTAFYLCASSIGGTAATNEKLFFGSGTQLSVL.